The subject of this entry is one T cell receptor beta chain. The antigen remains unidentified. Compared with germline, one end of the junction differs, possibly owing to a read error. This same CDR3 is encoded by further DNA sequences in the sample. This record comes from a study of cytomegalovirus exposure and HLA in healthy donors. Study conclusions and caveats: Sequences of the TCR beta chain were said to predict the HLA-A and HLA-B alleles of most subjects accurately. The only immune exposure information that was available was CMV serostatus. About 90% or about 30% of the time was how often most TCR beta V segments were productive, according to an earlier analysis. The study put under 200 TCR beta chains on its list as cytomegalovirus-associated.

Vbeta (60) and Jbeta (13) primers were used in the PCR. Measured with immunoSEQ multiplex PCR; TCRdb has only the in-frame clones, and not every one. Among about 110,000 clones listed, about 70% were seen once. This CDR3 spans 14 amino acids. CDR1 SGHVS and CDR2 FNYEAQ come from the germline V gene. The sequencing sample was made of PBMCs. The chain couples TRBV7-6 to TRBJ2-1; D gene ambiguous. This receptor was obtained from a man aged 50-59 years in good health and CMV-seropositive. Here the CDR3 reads CASSLGRSAREQFF. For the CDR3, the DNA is TGTGCTAGCAGCTTAGGTCGGTCCGCACGGGAGCAGTTCTTC.